The TCR beta chain under discussion was sequenced for a study of T-cell memory formation after mild COVID-19. At the level of the study: TCR clusters were largely donor specific.

Concerning this clonotype: Its antigen remains unknown.

Findings of the study overall: Memory from before infection featured some responding clones, which suggests cross-reactive memory joined. Later expanders leaned CD4+, whereas clones that contracted between day 15 and 85 were balanced CD4/CD8. CD4+ contracting clones were mainly CM and EM; CD8+ ones, EMRA.

TCRdb called the 5' RACE reads again in MiXCR, with one record for every CDR3 protein. The sample lists 250,000 to 300,000 distinct CDR3 sequences, 16% seen once, with roughly 22% in the top ten. The V gene's germline CDR1 is SGHTA and CDR2 FQGTGA. V was clipped by 9 bases and J by 4 bases, with 15 bases between them. This CDR3 has 13 amino acids. The chain links TRBV7-3 to TRBJ1-1; D uncertain. What was sequenced was PBMCs or a T cell subset sorted from them (not recorded which). The TCR comes from a man between 18 and 35 years old who had mild COVID-19 (a few samples of this study predate the infection). Cell type and time point are not known. CDR3 loop: CASSSLGSTEAFF. Written as DNA, the CDR3 is TGTGCCAGTTCTTCACTAGGGAGCACTGAAGCTTTCTTT.